This TCR beta chain was identified in a study of CD8+ T cells in alopecia areata. Across the study: It was oral tofacitinib, at 5 to 10 mg twice daily, that treated patients received. Patients in the study were on tofacitinib for 6 to 18 months, then off it for 6 months.

This CDR3 has 15 amino acids. V shed 5 bases, J shed 4 bases, and the junction held 9 bases outside the gene matches. The germline V gene encodes CDR1 SGHVS and CDR2 FQNEAQ. cDNA reverse transcribed from extracted RNA served as the sequencing template. Profiled with immunoSEQ multiplex PCR; TCRdb holds only in-frame clones, not every one. The sample includes 140,000 to 150,000 clones, roughly 48% of them seen just once. This chain uses TRBV7-8 with TRBJ2-3, with TRBD1 matching over 7 bases. The sequencing sample was made of CD4+ T cells sorted from blood. The sequence was obtained from a human donor with alopecia areata. The CDR3 reads CASSSPRDRPDTQYF. The CDR3 DNA follows: TGTGCCAGCAGCAGTCCCCGGGACAGACCAGATACGCAGTATTTT.